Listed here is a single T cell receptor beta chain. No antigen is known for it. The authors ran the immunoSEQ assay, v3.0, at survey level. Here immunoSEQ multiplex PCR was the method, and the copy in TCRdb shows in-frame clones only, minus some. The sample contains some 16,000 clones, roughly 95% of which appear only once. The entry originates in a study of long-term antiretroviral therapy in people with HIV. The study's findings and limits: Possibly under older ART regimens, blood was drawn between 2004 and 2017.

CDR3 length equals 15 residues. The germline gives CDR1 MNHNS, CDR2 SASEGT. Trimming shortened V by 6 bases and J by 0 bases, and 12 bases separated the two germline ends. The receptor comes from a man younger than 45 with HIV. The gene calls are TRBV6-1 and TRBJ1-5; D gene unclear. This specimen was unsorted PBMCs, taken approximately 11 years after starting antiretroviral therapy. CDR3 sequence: CASSRRDPSNQPQHF. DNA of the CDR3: TGTGCCAGCAGCAGAAGGGATCCTAGCAATCAGCCCCAGCATTTT.